The rows below give T cell receptor beta chains drawn from one sample of a study of cytomegalovirus exposure and HLA in healthy donors. TCRdb's table, derived via immunoSEQ multiplex PCR, lists solely in-frame clones and lacks some. Altogether 200,000 to 250,000 clones are present, more than 75% being singletons, with the ten largest covering about 1.2%. The sequencing input was PBMCs. These receptor sequences come from a human donor in good health. Both conserved end residues are part of each CDR3. D genes are given only for firm matches. Some rows have no size entry. The others give once, few or many, or a class for an expanded clone.

v_call	j_call	clone_size	d_call	cdr3_nt	cdr3_aa
TRBV7-2	TRBJ1-1	-	TRBD1	TGTGCCAGCAGCTTAGGAGGGGGCGCGAGCACTGAAGCTTTCTTT	CASSLGGGASTEAFF
TRBV27	TRBJ2-7	-	-	TGTGCCAGCAGTTCCCGGGCCATAGCGTCGGGTGAGCAGTACTTC	CASSSRAIASGEQYF
TRBV29-1	TRBJ1-1	-	-	TGCAGCGTCGCGTCGAGCACTGAAGCTTTCTTT	CSVASSTEAFF
TRBV19	TRBJ2-7	-	-	TGTGCCAGTAGTACCTCGAGAGGGTACGAGCAGTACTTC	CASSTSRGYEQYF
TRBV19	TRBJ2-7	-	TRBD2	TGTGCCAGCGCTAGCGGGAGGGCCGGCGCCTACGAGCAGTACTTC	CASASGRAGAYEQYF
TRBV5-5	TRBJ2-5	-	TRBD2	TGTGCCAGCAGCTTGAGGGCTAGCGGGAGGGGGGAGACCCAGTACTTC	CASSLRASGRGETQYF
TRBV19	TRBJ2-7	-	TRBD2	TGTGCCAGTAGTAGGAGTAGCGGGATGAGGACAACCTACGAGCAGTACTTC	CASSRSSGMRTTYEQYF
TRBV6-6	TRBJ2-5	-	TRBD1	TGTGCCAGCAGTTCTCGGACAGGGATGAGGGAGACCCAGTACTTC	CASSSRTGMRETQYF
TRBV4-3	TRBJ2-7	-	-	TGCGCCAGCAGCCAAGATCCGCGAGGGCCCTACGAGCAGTACTTC	CASSQDPRGPYEQYF
TRBV18	TRBJ1-1	-	TRBD1	TGTGCCAGCCGGGGGACAGGGAACACTGAAGCTTTCTTT	CASRGTGNTEAFF
TRBV2	TRBJ2-5	-	-	TGTGCCAGCAGTGAAAGTCACCTATACCAAGAGACCCAGTACTTC	CASSESHLYQETQYF
TRBV15	TRBJ2-1	-	-	TGTGCCACCAGCACGAGGAGTGGGGGCCCTAAAGGACCCAACAATGAGCAGTTCTTC	CATSTRSGGPKGPNNEQFF
TRBV10-3	TRBJ2-5	-	-	TGTGCCATCAGTGAGTCTACCTCTGGGAGCGGAGAGACCCAGTACTTC	CAISESTSGSGETQYF
TRBV28	TRBJ2-2	-	-	TGTGCCAGCAGTTTCTTGGGGCTGAACACCGGGGAGCTGTTTTTT	CASSFLGLNTGELFF
TRBV19	TRBJ2-7	-	TRBD2	TGTGCCAGTAGTCCTAGCGGGACTAGGGGCTACGAGCAGTACTTC	CASSPSGTRGYEQYF
TRBV9	TRBJ2-3	once	TRBD2	TGTGCCAGCAGCCCGCCACTAGCGGGAGGCGGATCAGATACGCAGTATTTT	CASSPPLAGGGSDTQYF
TRBV9	TRBJ1-1	few	-	TGTGCCAGCAGCGTAGGAAGCTATGGAAGCGGTTCAATGAACACTGAAGCTTTCTTT	CASSVGSYGSGSMNTEAFF
TRBV2	TRBJ2-1	-	TRBD2	TGTGCCAGCACTAGCGGGACCTACAATGAGCAGTTCTTC	CASTSGTYNEQFF
TRBV7-8	TRBJ1-4	-	-	TGTGCCAGCAGCTTACGGGGATTTGGGGAAAAACTGTTTTTT	CASSLRGFGEKLFF
TRBV19	TRBJ2-7	-	TRBD1	TGTGCCTCCCAAGTGGCAGGGGGATACGAGCAGTACTTC	CASQVAGGYEQYF
TRBV4-1	TRBJ2-1	-	TRBD2	TGCGCCAGCAGCCCAGGACTAGCGGAAGACCCTGCCGATGAGCAGTTCTTC	CASSPGLAEDPADEQFF
TRBV4-2	TRBJ2-6	-	-	TGTGCCAGCAGCCAAGATTTGACAGGGAGGCCCAACGTCCTGACTTTC	CASSQDLTGRPNVLTF
TRBV6-5	TRBJ2-1	-	-	TGTGCCAGCAGTAGGCTAGCGAAAAACAATGAGCAGTTCTTC	CASSRLAKNNEQFF
TRBV12-5	TRBJ2-1	-	TRBD1	TGTGCTAGTGGTTTGGAAGGGGGCAGGGGGAATGAGCAGTTCTTC	CASGLEGGRGNEQFF
TRBV5-1	TRBJ2-5	-	TRBD1	TGCGCCAGCAGCTTGACGGGGACAGCCCAAGAGACCCAGTACTTC	CASSLTGTAQETQYF
TRBV12-1	TRBJ2-1	-	-	TGTGCCAGCAGCCCGCGGGGAGGTCGTTACAATGAGCAGTTCTTC	CASSPRGGRYNEQFF
TRBV14	TRBJ1-1	once	TRBD1	TGTGCCAGCAGCCAAGAGGCAGGGGGAACTAACACTGAAGCTTTCTTT	CASSQEAGGTNTEAFF
TRBV5-1	TRBJ2-7	-	-	TGCGCCAGCAGTAACACCTACGAGCAGTACTTC	CASSNTYEQYF
TRBV18	TRBJ2-3	once	-	TGTGCCAGCTCACCTGGCGGGCAGACTAGCACAGATACGCAGTATTTT	CASSPGGQTSTDTQYF
TRBV19	TRBJ2-7	-	TRBD2	TGTGCCAGTAGTATGAGGACTAGCGGAGCTAAATACGAGCAGTACTTC	CASSMRTSGAKYEQYF
TRBV9	TRBJ1-4	-	-	TGTGCCAGCAGCCCAAGACAGGCGCCTAATGAAAAACTGTTTTTT	CASSPRQAPNEKLFF
TRBV18	TRBJ2-2	-	TRBD2	TGTGCCAGCTCATCAGGGACTAGCGGACTAACCGGGGAGCTGTTTTTT	CASSSGTSGLTGELFF
TRBV11-2	TRBJ2-7	-	TRBD2	TGTGCCAGCAGCCCTGGGTGGCGGGAGTTGAAAGAGCAGTACTTC	CASSPGWRELKEQYF
TRBV15	TRBJ2-1	-	TRBD2	TGTGCCACCAGGGTTGGGCTAGCGGGCCAGAGCTCCTACAATGAGCAGTTCTTC	CATRVGLAGQSSYNEQFF
TRBV6-5	TRBJ1-2	-	-	TGTGCCAGCAGCGACAGAGGCGCTAACTATGGCTACACCTTC	CASSDRGANYGYTF
TRBV4-1	TRBJ2-5	-	TRBD2	TGCGCCAGCAGTAGACTAGCGGGAGAAGAGACCCAGTACTTC	CASSRLAGEETQYF
TRBV7-9	TRBJ2-7	-	TRBD1	TGTGCCAGCAGCACAGGGGGCGAATCCTACGAGCAGTACTTC	CASSTGGESYEQYF
TRBV7-9	TRBJ1-1	-	-	TGTGCCAGCAGCTTAGTGGAGGGCCGGGTCACTGAAGCTTTCTTT	CASSLVEGRVTEAFF
TRBV28	TRBJ2-1	-	TRBD2	TGTGCCAGCAGCTTCGGGACTAGCGGGATTGTTGAGCAGTTCTTC	CASSFGTSGIVEQFF
TRBV5-6	TRBJ2-5	-	TRBD2	TGTGCCAGCAGCTTCCAACAGGGACTAGCGGGAGTAACCCAGTACTTC	CASSFQQGLAGVTQYF
TRBV9	TRBJ2-2	-	-	TGTGCCAGCAGCGTAGGTACGGACAGTAACACCGGGGAGCTGTTTTTT	CASSVGTDSNTGELFF
TRBV19	TRBJ2-5	-	-	TGTGCCAGTAGTACCACACAGGGATGGGAGACCCAGTACTTC	CASSTTQGWETQYF